This T cell receptor beta chain was obtained from a study of PD-L1 blockade in urothelial cancer. CDR1 is MDHEN, CDR2 SYDVKM, per germline. The length of the CDR3 is 14 residues. The J segment lost 5 bases and the V segment lost 7 bases, leaving 9 bases of the junction unmatched. Time point reported: peripheral blood 6 weeks after treatment start. Clones were read by immunoSEQ multiplex PCR, and TCRdb kept only the in-frame ones, dropping some. In the table there are 40,000 to 55,000 clones, around 90% of which are singletons. The receptor's source is a man in his 70s with urothelial cancer. Specimen: PBMCs, collected around atezolizumab (anti-PD-L1) treatment. This rearrangement joins TRBV28 to TRBJ2-5; TRBD2 agrees at 8 bases. The CDR3 spells CASNTYPGGETQYF. CDR3 DNA: TGTGCCAGCAATACCTACCCGGGGGGGGAGACCCAGTACTTC.